These T cell receptor beta chains were read from a single sample in a study of T-cell reconstitution after alpha-beta-depleted transplantation in children. MiXCR was run by TCRdb on the PCR reads, yielding one entry per CDR3 protein. The sample comprises 350,000 to 500,000 distinct CDR3 sequences, roughly 43% of which are singletons, and around 29% rests with the top ten. The specimen comprised PBMCs, sampled before TCRalphabeta/CD19-depleted stem cell transplant. These receptors came from a girl aged 2 to 9 with aplastic anemia, due to receive a stem cell transplant. Both conserved end residues are part of each CDR3. A D gene is named only where the DNA matches it firmly. Only part of the rows carry a size: once, few, many, or a class if the clone is expanded.

size	J	V	D	CDR3	DNA
few	TRBJ1-6	TRBV5-1	NA	CASSLTPNSPLHF	TGCGCCAGCAGCCTAACACCGAATTCACCCCTCCACTTT
many	TRBJ2-1	TRBV20-1	NA	CSAMKGSGEQFF	TGCAGTGCTATGAAGGGATCCGGTGAGCAGTTCTTC
NA	TRBJ2-1	TRBV5-5	NA	CASSFGDTEQFF	TGTGCCAGCAGCTTCGGGGATACTGAGCAGTTCTTC
NA	TRBJ2-4	TRBV20-1	TRBD1	CSASPLETGGDVQYF	TGCAGTGCTAGCCCTTTGGAGACAGGGGGAGATGTTCAGTACTTC
NA	TRBJ2-1	TRBV12-3/TRBV12-4	NA	CASREQSGGGEQFF	TGTGCCAGCAGGGAGCAATCCGGGGGAGGTGAGCAGTTCTTC
NA	TRBJ2-1	TRBV20-1	NA	CSALKLATSYNEQFF	TGCAGTGCTTTGAAACTAGCAACGTCCTACAATGAGCAGTTCTTC
NA	TRBJ2-7	TRBV5-1	NA	CASSLGGGPGEQYF	TGCGCCAGCAGCTTGGGGGGAGGCCCGGGCGAGCAGTACTTC
NA	TRBJ2-3	TRBV5-1	NA	CASSFLNGSPTDTQYF	TGCGCCAGCAGCTTTCTGAACGGGAGCCCCACAGATACGCAGTATTTT
many	TRBJ2-4	TRBV12-3/TRBV12-4	TRBD2	CASSSGTSLAKNIQYF	TGTGCCAGCAGTTCCGGGACTAGCCTAGCCAAAAACATTCAGTACTTC
NA	TRBJ2-7	TRBV7-3	NA	CASSHFDEQYF	TGTGCCAGCAGCCACTTTGACGAGCAGTACTTC
NA	TRBJ2-1	TRBV4-1	TRBD2	CASSRVVGTSYYNEQFF	TGCGCCAGCAGCCGAGTTGTCGGGACTAGCTACTACAATGAGCAGTTCTTC
NA	TRBJ2-3	TRBV28	NA	CASSWSLTDTQYF	TGTGCCAGCAGTTGGAGTCTCACAGATACGCAGTATTTT
NA	TRBJ1-1	TRBV18	NA	CASSVGRDTEAFF	TGTGCCAGCTCGGTAGGACGGGACACTGAAGCTTTCTTT
NA	TRBJ2-1	TRBV15	NA	CATSSEDLRPEQFF	TGTGCCACCAGCAGCGAGGATCTCCGGCCTGAGCAGTTCTTC
few	TRBJ1-5	TRBV28	NA	CASGGYGNQPQHF	TGTGCCAGCGGAGGGTATGGAAATCAGCCCCAGCATTTT